This T cell receptor (beta chain) stems from a study of OX40 agonist ivuxolimab in advanced cancers. Background on the study: Subjects had a mean age of about 60 years, with a range of 23 to 79; approximately 83% were male. Partial responses were recorded for three patients, including one with hepatocellular carcinoma and two with cutaneous melanoma.

Assay: immunoSEQ multiplex PCR; the TCRdb copy retains only in-frame clones and omits some. The sample comprises around 110,000 clones, 90% of which are singletons, and 0.4% to 0.6% rests with the top ten. The length of the CDR3 is 13 residues. V was shortened by 2 bases and J by 1 base, with 6 bases between the two germline ends. CDR1 and CDR2 (germline): MNHEY, SVGAGI. The TCR comes from an adult with an advanced solid tumor such as melanoma, head and neck, liver or kidney cancer. The sequencing here drew on CD4+ or CD8+ T cells sorted from blood, taken in a trial of the OX40 agonist ivuxolimab. The chain combines TRBV6-5 with TRBJ2-7; D gene unclear. Here the CDR3 reads CASSYGKSYEQYF. As DNA, the CDR3 is TGTGCCAGCAGTTACGGGAAATCCTACGAGCAGTACTTC.